The clone carrying this T cell receptor (beta chain) came up many times. Its antigen is still unknown. Germline V gene lookup returns CDR1 DFQATT and CDR2 SNEGSKA (reference sequence). The CDR3 runs to 14 residues. With V trimmed by 5 bases and J by 9 bases, 12 bases remained unmatched. The sample is drawn from a study of T cell repertoires in cytomegalovirus infection. Overall study: Shared public TCR beta signatures pointed to both CMV infection and a matching HLA type.

Study-level findings and limits: Dominant in the ex vivo response were TCR beta clonotypes restricted by HLA-C and specific for CMV. Carriers of CMV and the relevant HLA type were discriminated by public TCR beta frequency.

TCRdb reprocessed the reads via MiXCR and lists one record per CDR3 protein. Altogether 200,000 to 300,000 distinct CDR3 sequences are present, roughly 6.5% being singletons, with the ten largest covering under 7%. The TCR was taken from a human donor in good health (CMV status not recorded). Some clones in this sample may be carry-over from other donors' samples. Input material: PBMCs. The V and J genes are TRBV20-1 and TRBJ1-5, with 8 bases that match TRBD1. The CDR3 here is CSASTGVQIRPQHF. The CDR3 DNA follows: TGCAGTGCTTCGACAGGGGTACAGATACGGCCCCAGCATTTT.